The 30 T cell receptor beta chains below were found in one sample sequenced in a study of vaccination and CD4 T cells after COVID-19. The antigens of these receptors remain unknown. The Oncomine TCR Beta short-read assay was applied to DNA of cultured CD4+ T cells. One entry per CDR3 protein, called by TCRdb with MiXCR from the PCR reads. The profile covers 12,000 or so distinct CDR3 sequences, with around 40% appearing a single time and around a quarter taken by the ten largest. As for treatment: roughly ten-day PBMC culture with coronavirus spike peptide pools or control peptides (ViraFEST assay). Sequenced input: cultured CD4+ T cells from blood. Receptors were obtained from a human donor with COVID-19.

The rearrangement uses TRBV4-1 and TRBJ1-4; tentative D call: TRBD1 (6 bases). Germline V CDR1 and CDR2: MGHRA, YSYEKL. The CDR3 is 16 residues long. The V gene lost 1 base and the J gene lost 1 base, with 10 bases spanning the gap. The CDR3, as DNA: TGCGCCAGCAGCCAAGGAAACAGGGTAACTAATGAAAAACTGTTTTTT. This translates into CASSQGNRVTNEKLFF.

The rearrangement uses TRBV4-1 and TRBJ1-1; no clear D. The CDR3 loop spans 13 amino acids. Germline-derived CDR1 and CDR2 are MGHRA and YSYEKL. V lost 4 bases and J 5 bases, leaving 11 bases between the germline ends. Written as DNA, the CDR3 is TGCGCCAGCAGCCGTCTCCCGGAAACTGAAGCTTTCTTT. It is translated as CASSRLPETEAFF.

The chain employs TRBV7-9 and TRBJ2-2; no clear D. Germline loops: CDR1 SEHNR, CDR2 FQNEAQ (reference sequence). The CDR3 has 15 amino acids. Deletions cut 9 bases from V and 5 bases from J, with 19 bases between. This chain's CDR3 is CASELHDVATGELFF. CDR3 DNA sequence: TGTGCCAGTGAACTCCACGATGTTGCAACCGGGGAGCTGTTTTTT.

This clonotype was detected only a few times. The chain is built from TRBV20-1 and TRBJ2-2; D remains ambiguous. There are 14 residues in the CDR3. V gave up 2 bases and J gave up 1 base, with 8 bases separating them. Germline CDR1 and CDR2: DFQATT and SNEGSKA (reference sequence). CDR3 sequence: CSARNHLNTGELFF. The DNA for the CDR3 is TGCAGTGCTAGAAACCACCTGAACACCGGGGAGCTGTTTTTT.

This clonotype was detected once. Germline and junction disagree at one end, which may indicate a read error. The chain employs TRBV19 and TRBJ2-5; D remains ambiguous. The CDR3 covers 15 residues. Germline CDR1 is LNHDA and CDR2 is SQIVND (reference sequence). In DNA, the CDR3 is TGTGCCAGTAGTATAGATCGCGGCCTCCAGGAGACCCAGTGCTTC. It encodes CASSIDRGLQETQCF.

The chain combines TRBV12-3 or TRBV12-4 with TRBJ1-2, with 9 nucleotides matching TRBD1. Trimming took 9 bases from V and 6 from J; bases not matched to a gene: 8. The CDR3 is made up of 13 amino acids. CDR3 sequence: CASYRGREDGYTF. The CDR3 DNA follows: TGTGCCAGTTACAGGGGGCGTGAGGATGGCTACACCTTC.

This clonotype turned up a few times. The V call is TRBV7-2, the J call TRBJ2-3, with 9 bases identical to TRBD2. CDR3 size: 15 residues. CDR1 is SGHTA and CDR2 is FQGNSA in the germline V gene. V lost 5 bases, J lost 5 bases, and 8 bases stayed unmatched. The CDR3 nucleotides read TGTGCCAGCAGCACCCCGGAGCGGGGGGTAGATACGCAGTATTTT. Translated: CASSTPERGVDTQYF.

The CDR3 protein is CASRGTVSTDTQYF. In DNA form, the CDR3 reads TGTGCCAGCAGGGGGACAGTCAGCACAGATACGCAGTATTTT. The rearrangement joins TRBV6-1 to TRBJ2-3; 7 bases map to TRBD1. CDR3 length equals 14 residues. The germline gives CDR1 MNHNS, CDR2 SASEGT. Trimming at V came to 6 bases and at J to 0 bases, leaving 3 bases not matched to a gene.

This chain uses TRBV27 with TRBJ2-5; D not resolved. CDR1 is MNHEY and CDR2 is SMNVEV in the germline V gene (reference sequence). The CDR3 covers 14 residues. Trimming left V 6 bases short and J 1 base short, with 12 bases between. The DNA for the CDR3 is TGTGCCAGCAGGCCTTGGATAAGCCAAGAGACCCAGTACTTC. Protein product: CASRPWISQETQYF.

The rearrangement links TRBV7-8 to TRBJ2-5; unclear D gene. V gave up 4 bases and J gave up 9 bases, with 12 bases separating them. The germline V gene encodes CDR1 SGHVS and CDR2 FQNEAQ. The CDR3 consists of 12 residues. CDR3 nucleotide sequence: TGTGCCAGCAGCTCGGATCTGCCCCCCCAGTACTTC. The encoded protein is CASSSDLPPQYF. The complete variable domain, with remaining parts taken from reference TRBV7-8 and TRBJ2-5, reads GAGVSQSPRYKVAKRGQDVALRCDPISGHVSLFWYQQALGQGPEFLTYFQNEAQLDKSGLPSDRFFAERPEGSVSTLKIQRTQQEDSAVYLCASSSDLPPQYFGPGTRLLVL.

V is TRBV27 and J is TRBJ1-6, with TRBD1 matching 9 bases. Trimming cost V 3 bases and J 7 bases; bases outside gene matches: 7. CDR3 length: 16 residues. Germline loops: CDR1 MNHEY, CDR2 SMNVEV (reference sequence). CDR3 region: CASSFVQGARNSPLHF. The CDR3, as DNA: TGTGCCAGCAGTTTCGTACAGGGGGCCCGGAATTCACCCCTCCACTTT.

The CDR3: CASSLNFPTPGELFF. The CDR3 DNA sequence: TGCGCCAGCAGTCTGAATTTCCCTACGCCCGGGGAGCTGTTTTTT. This rearrangement joins TRBV5-1 to TRBJ2-2, with D unresolved. This CDR3 has 15 amino acids. V lost 5 bases, J lost 6 bases, and 17 bases lay in between. In germline, CDR1 is SGHRS, CDR2 YFSETQ.

The gene calls are TRBV12-3 or TRBV12-4 and TRBJ2-3; maybe TRBD1 (7 bases). The CDR3 is 13 residues long. Trimming took 8 bases from V and 2 from J, leaving 11 bases between them. The DNA for the CDR3 is TGTGCCAGCCAGGGGGGAACCACAGATACGCAGTATTTT. It encodes CASQGGTTDTQYF.

Only a few counts were recorded for this clonotype. The chain recombines TRBV7-6 with TRBJ2-7; TRBD1 matches at 9 bases. J gave up 2 bases and V 0 bases, and 2 bases lay outside the gene matches. CDR3 length: 15 residues. Per germline, CDR1 SGHVS and CDR2 FNYEAQ. The CDR3 nucleotides are TGTGCCAGCAGCTTAGCGGGACAGGGTCCCTACGAGCAGTACTTC. Amino acids: CASSLAGQGPYEQYF.

The chain couples TRBV5-6 to TRBJ2-7; 11 bases map to TRBD2. Germline CDR1 and CDR2: SGHDT and YYEEEE. Losses at the gene ends were 5 bases for V and 2 bases for J; bases not matched to a gene: 6. The CDR3 has 15 amino acids. CDR3 amino acids: CASRATSGGPYEQYF. The DNA of the CDR3 is TGTGCCAGCAGAGCAACTAGCGGGGGACCCTACGAGCAGTACTTC. Looking up the rest from reference TRBV5-6 and TRBJ2-7 gives the full variable domain: DAGVTQSPTHLIKTRGQQVTLRCSPKSGHDTVSWYQQALGQGPQFIFQYYEEEERQRGNFPDRFSGHQFPNYSSELNVNALLLGDSALYLCASRATSGGPYEQYFGPGTRLTVT.

The table lists this clonotype with a few counts. This chain links TRBV27 with TRBJ1-2; D not certain. Germline V lookup: CDR1 MNHEY, CDR2 SMNVEV (reference sequence). V was cut by 6 bases and J by 6 bases, with 14 bases left in between. CDR3 length equals 13 residues. CDR3 nucleotides: TGTGCCAGCAGCCTAACAAGGACCGATGGCTACACCTTC. Amino acids: CASSLTRTDGYTF.

This clonotype was found a few times. This chain joins TRBV20-1 and TRBJ2-7; tentatively, D is TRBD2 (7 bases). Germline loops: CDR1 DFQATT, CDR2 SNEGSKA (reference sequence). This CDR3 has 14 amino acids. The V end was cut by 5 bases, the J end by 3 bases, with 17 bases between. CDR3 nucleotides: TGCAGTGCTGTGCGGGGGCCCAAGGACTACGAGCAGTACTTC. This gives the protein CSAVRGPKDYEQYF.

The gene calls are TRBV20-1 and TRBJ2-5; 8 bases fit TRBD2. The germline CDR1 and CDR2 sequences are DFQATT and SNEGSKA (reference sequence). The CDR3 runs 15 residues. Trimming cost V 6 bases and J 2 bases; bases outside gene matches: 11. In DNA form, the CDR3 reads TGCAGTGCCAACACCCCGCGGGGGGTGCAAGAGACCCAGTACTTC. This sequence encodes CSANTPRGVQETQYF.

This clonotype was seen only a few times. The CDR3 DNA sequence: TGTGCCAGCAGTGAAGCCCCCGCTCTCTACGAGCAGTACTTC. Translation: CASSEAPALYEQYF. This chain uses TRBV6-1 with TRBJ2-7; unclear D gene. V gave up 0 bases and J gave up 3 bases, with 9 bases separating them. The CDR3 length is 14 residues. In germline, CDR1 is MNHNS, CDR2 SASEGT.

The chain couples TRBV7-2 to TRBJ1-3; TRBD1 might be the D (6 bases). Trimming shortened V by 5 bases and J by 4 bases, and 15 bases separated the two germline ends. In germline, CDR1 is SGHTA, CDR2 FQGNSA. The CDR3 sequence is 15 residues long. This chain's CDR3 is CASSPSGARGNTIYF. The CDR3 coding sequence is TGTGCCAGCAGCCCCTCGGGGGCTCGAGGAAACACCATATATTTT.

The chain links TRBV2 to TRBJ2-3; 8 nucleotides line up with TRBD2. Germline assignment: CDR1 SNHLY and CDR2 FYNNEI. V was pared by 7 bases and J by 2 bases, with 8 bases of the junction left unmatched. The CDR3 totals 15 residues. This CDR3 is CASTAAGAPTDTQYF. As DNA, the CDR3 is TGTGCCAGCACCGCAGCGGGGGCACCCACAGATACGCAGTATTTT.

This chain uses TRBV6-1 with TRBJ2-7; D may match TRBD1 or TRBD2 (5 bases each). CDR3 size: 14 residues. From germline, CDR1 is MNHNS and CDR2 SASEGT. Trimming cost V 4 bases and J 2 bases, with 12 bases left between them. The CDR3 reads CASSVGRNAYEQYF. The CDR3 coding sequence is TGTGCCAGCAGTGTGGGACGGAACGCCTACGAGCAGTACTTC.

CDR3: CSATGTSVTYNEQFF. The CDR3 coding sequence is TGCAGTGCTACCGGGACTAGCGTAACCTACAATGAGCAGTTCTTC. The chain recombines TRBV20-1 with TRBJ2-1, with TRBD2 matching 10 bases. Germline loops: CDR1 DFQATT, CDR2 SNEGSKA (reference sequence). The CDR3 is 15 amino acids. The ends lost 4 bases at V and 2 bases at J; junction bases unmatched: 5.

V gene TRBV6-1 combines with J gene TRBJ2-5; TRBD1 agrees at 9 bases. The length of the CDR3 is 16 residues. After removal of 3 bases from V and 1 base from J, the junction contained 6 bases not matched to a gene. CDR1 and CDR2 from the germline V gene are MNHNS and SASEGT. For the CDR3, the DNA is TGTGCCAGCAGTGAGTACGGGACAGGGACCCAAGAGACCCAGTACTTC. Its protein is CASSEYGTGTQETQYF.

Regarding this clonotype: Relative to the germline gene, one junction end is altered; a read error may explain this. The chain is built from TRBV19 and TRBJ2-1; 8 bases fit TRBD2. This CDR3 is built from 14 residues. The V gene's germline CDR1 is LNHDA and CDR2 SQIVND (reference sequence). The CDR3 sequence: CASSRGGSYDEQFF. CDR3 bases: TGTGCCAGTAGTCGGGGGGGTTCCTACGATGAGCAGTTCTTC.

The gene calls are TRBV7-8 and TRBJ2-3, with 14 bases that match TRBD2. V shed 4 bases and J 5 bases; nucleotides not matched to a gene: 8. The CDR3 totals 17 residues. Germline CDR1 is SGHVS and CDR2 is FQNEAQ. CDR3: CASSYSRLAGGVDTQYF. The CDR3 DNA reads TGTGCCAGCAGCTACTCCCGACTAGCGGGGGGGGTAGATACGCAGTATTTT.

This clonotype is medium-sized. CDR3 in amino acids: CASGPSGGTDTQYF. In DNA form, the CDR3 reads TGTGCCAGCGGCCCTAGCGGGGGCACAGATACGCAGTATTTT. This chain uses TRBV7-9 with TRBJ2-3; 9 positions match TRBD2. Germline CDR1 reads SEHNR; CDR2 reads FQNEAQ (reference sequence). This CDR3 spans 14 amino acids. Trimming removed 8 bases from V and 1 base from J; junction bases left unmatched: 4.

The chain has TRBV19 and TRBJ1-5; D perhaps matches TRBD1 (5 bases). The V gene lost 5 bases and the J gene lost 2 bases, with 13 bases spanning the gap. Germline CDR1 reads LNHDA; CDR2 reads SQIVND (reference sequence). The CDR3 is 15 amino acids. CDR3 sequence (DNA): TGTGCCAGTAGTGTCCGGGGGGTTGGCAATCAGCCCCAGCATTTT. This gives the protein CASSVRGVGNQPQHF.

The V call is TRBV6-1, the J call TRBJ1-1; no clear D gene. Trimming removed 8 bases from V and 2 bases from J, with 6 bases in between. The CDR3 is made up of 11 amino acids. Germline V gives CDR1 MNHNS, CDR2 SASEGT. This chain's CDR3 is CASLINTEAFF. CDR3 in DNA: TGTGCCAGCCTGATTAACACTGAAGCTTTCTTT.

This clonotype was counted only a few times. This CDR3 is CASSLVSSGGLKTQYF. CDR3 sequence (DNA): TGTGCCAGCAGCTTGGTTTCTAGCGGGGGGTTAAAGACCCAGTACTTC. V is TRBV5-4 and J is TRBJ2-5; 11 bases are shared with TRBD2. The J segment lost 6 bases and the V segment lost 0 bases, leaving 7 bases of the junction unmatched. The V gene's germline CDR1 is SGHNT and CDR2 YYREEE (reference sequence). This CDR3 is built from 16 residues.